These 13 T cell receptor beta chains came from one sample sequenced in a study of blood T cell repertoires in COVID-19. Method: immunoSEQ multiplex PCR; TCRdb's copy keeps in-frame clones and lacks some. The table shows roughly 200,000 clones, with roughly 90% occurring only once. Sequenced material: PBMCs or T cells enriched from blood (not recorded which). These receptors were collected from a woman aged 40 to 49 with acute COVID-19.

The chain recombines TRBV7-9 with TRBJ2-1; TRBD2 matches at 8 bases. The CDR3 totals 15 residues. V shed 4 bases and J 6 bases; nucleotides not matched to a gene: 8. Germline lookup yields CDR1 SEHNR and CDR2 FQNEAQ (reference sequence). CDR3 sequence: CASSWTGLALNEQFF. CDR3 coding DNA: TGTGCCAGCAGCTGGACCGGACTAGCTCTCAATGAGCAGTTCTTC.

The chain couples TRBV19 to TRBJ1-2; no reliable D call. This CDR3 is built from 14 residues. Germline V lookup: CDR1 LNHDA, CDR2 SQIVND (reference sequence). Trimming removed 3 bases from V and 5 bases from J, with 13 bases in between. CDR3 bases: TGTGCCAGTAGTATCAGGCCAGGCGATTATGGCTACACCTTC. Amino acids: CASSIRPGDYGYTF.

The rearrangement links TRBV18 to TRBJ2-1; 8 nucleotides align to TRBD2. This CDR3 is 14 amino acids long. Losses at the gene ends were 8 bases for V and 0 bases for J; bases not matched to a gene: 3. CDR1 is KGHSH, CDR2 LQKENI, per germline. CDR3 coding DNA: TGTGCCAGCGCGGGGGGAAGCTCCTACAATGAGCAGTTCTTC. Amino acids: CASAGGSSYNEQFF.

This clone turned up a few times. The V and J genes are TRBV9 and TRBJ1-2; TRBD1 matches at 10 bases. Losses at the gene ends were 0 bases for V and 7 bases for J; bases not matched to a gene: 6. Germline V CDR1 and CDR2: SGDLS, YYNGEE. The CDR3 spans 15 residues. CDR3 sequence reads: CASSVGGQGDRGYTF. CDR3 coding DNA: TGTGCCAGCAGCGTAGGTGGACAGGGGGACCGTGGCTACACCTTC.

This clone appeared once. The CDR3 here is CASSGTYDYGYTF. The CDR3 DNA reads TGTGCCAGCTCCGGGACATATGACTATGGCTACACCTTC. The chain is built from TRBV18 and TRBJ1-2; D may be TRBD1 (6 bases). The CDR3 has 13 amino acids. The V gene lost 6 bases and the J gene lost 3 bases, with 11 bases spanning the gap. Germline CDR1 KGHSH, CDR2 LQKENI.

J is TRBJ2-2 and V is TRBV10-3, with D possibly being TRBD2 (6 bases). V was trimmed by 0 bases and J by 3 bases, leaving 14 bases between them. The germline V gene has CDR1 ENHRY and CDR2 SYGVKD. The length of the CDR3 is 17 residues. The CDR3: CAISESLGGPDTGELFF. CDR3 nucleotides: TGTGCCATCAGTGAGTCCCTGGGGGGTCCCGACACCGGGGAGCTGTTTTTT.

The chain is built from TRBV4-3 and TRBJ2-3, with 12 bases that match TRBD2. The CDR3 has 16 amino acids. V shed 2 bases and J 3 bases; nucleotides not matched to a gene: 3. Per germline, CDR1 LGHNA and CDR2 YSLEER. The chain's CDR3 is CASSQPTSGGTDTQYF. CDR3 coding DNA: TGCGCCAGCAGCCAACCCACTAGCGGGGGGACAGATACGCAGTATTTT.

V usage is TRBV11-1 and J usage is TRBJ1-1; TRBD1 aligns across 11 bases. Germline V CDR1 and CDR2: SGHAT, FQDESV (reference sequence). CDR3 size: 15 residues. The trim removed 5 bases at V and 3 bases at J, leaving 5 bases unmatched. The CDR3 spells CASSPGQGADTEAFF. The CDR3 coding sequence is TGTGCCAGCAGCCCAGGACAGGGGGCCGACACTGAAGCTTTCTTT.

A word on this clone: Other DNA sequences in the same sample also yield this CDR3. The rearrangement links TRBV11-2 to TRBJ2-7; 8 nucleotides line up with TRBD1. Per germline, CDR1 SGHAT and CDR2 FQNNGV. V lost 4 bases to trimming and J lost 4 bases; unmatched junction nucleotides: 3. This CDR3 comprises 13 residues. CDR3 region: CASSSGQGYEQYF. CDR3 DNA sequence: TGTGCCAGCAGCTCTGGACAGGGATACGAGCAGTACTTC.

The V and J genes are TRBV6-1 and TRBJ2-7; 10 positions match TRBD1. CDR1 is MNHNS, CDR2 SASEGT, per germline. V lost 3 bases and J lost 3; bases outside the gene matches: 5. The CDR3 is 15 amino acids. This chain's CDR3 is CASSEGQGLHYEQYV. The CDR3 DNA sequence: TGTGCCAGCAGTGAGGGACAGGGGTTACACTACGAGCAGTACGTC.

The table lists this clone with a few counts. This chain connects TRBV14 to TRBJ1-6; 11 bases align to TRBD1. Germline V gives CDR1 SGHDN, CDR2 FVKESK. Trimming at V came to 4 bases and at J to 10 bases, leaving 6 bases not matched to a gene. There are 15 residues in the CDR3. DNA of the CDR3: TGTGCCAGCAGCCGGGGGACAGGGGGTCAATCACCCCTCCACTTT. Amino acid sequence: CASSRGTGGQSPLHF.

V and J are TRBV7-9 and TRBJ1-4, with 9 positions matching TRBD1. V was clipped by 2 bases and J by 7 bases; unmatched bases: 8. Germline V lookup: CDR1 SEHNR, CDR2 FQNEAQ (reference sequence). The length of the CDR3 is 16 residues. The DNA of the CDR3 is TGTGCCAGCAGCTTACTCCCGGGACAGGGTACTGAAAAACTGTTTTTT. Translation: CASSLLPGQGTEKLFF.

In the case of this clone: The same CDR3 arises from other DNA sequences in this sample as well. The chain employs TRBV6-5 and TRBJ1-1; TRBD1 might be the D (5 bases). This CDR3 region has 13 residues. Germline V gives CDR1 MNHEY, CDR2 SVGAGI. Trimming took 0 bases from V and 5 from J, leaving 7 bases between them. The CDR3 sequence is CASSYSGGTEAFF. CDR3 DNA sequence: TGTGCCAGCAGTTACTCGGGGGGAACTGAAGCTTTCTTT.